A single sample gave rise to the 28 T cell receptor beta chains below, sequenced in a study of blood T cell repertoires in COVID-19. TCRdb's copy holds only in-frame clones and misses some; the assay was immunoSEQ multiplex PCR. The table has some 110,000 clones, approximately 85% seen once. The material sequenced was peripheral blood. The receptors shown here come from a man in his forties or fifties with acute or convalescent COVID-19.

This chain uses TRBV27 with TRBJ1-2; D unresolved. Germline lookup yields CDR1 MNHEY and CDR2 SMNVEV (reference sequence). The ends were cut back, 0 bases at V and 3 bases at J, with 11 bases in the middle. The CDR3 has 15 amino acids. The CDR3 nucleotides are TGTGCCAGCAGTTTATCGGAGGGTGGGGACTATGGCTACACCTTC. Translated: CASSLSEGGDYGYTF.

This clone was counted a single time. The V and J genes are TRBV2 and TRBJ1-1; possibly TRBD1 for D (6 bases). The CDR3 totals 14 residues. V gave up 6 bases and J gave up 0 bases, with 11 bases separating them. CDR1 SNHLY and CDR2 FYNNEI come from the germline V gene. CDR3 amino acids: CASRQGSMNTEAFF. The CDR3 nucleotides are TGTGCCAGCAGACAGGGTTCAATGAACACTGAAGCTTTCTTT.

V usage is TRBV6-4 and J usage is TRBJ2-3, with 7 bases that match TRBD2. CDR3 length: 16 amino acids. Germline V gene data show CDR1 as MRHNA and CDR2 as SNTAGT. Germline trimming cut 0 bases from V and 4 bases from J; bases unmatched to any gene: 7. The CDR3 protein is CASSDSNRGGADTQYF. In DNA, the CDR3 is TGTGCCAGCAGTGACTCTAACCGGGGAGGGGCAGATACGCAGTATTTT.

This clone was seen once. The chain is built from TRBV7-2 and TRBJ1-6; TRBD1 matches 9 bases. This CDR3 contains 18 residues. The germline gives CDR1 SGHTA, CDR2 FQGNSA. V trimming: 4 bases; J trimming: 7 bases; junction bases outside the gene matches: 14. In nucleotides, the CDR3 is TGTGCCAGCAGCTCCCCTAGCGCCGGGACAGGGCGAAATTCACCCCTCCACTTT. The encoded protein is CASSSPSAGTGRNSPLHF.

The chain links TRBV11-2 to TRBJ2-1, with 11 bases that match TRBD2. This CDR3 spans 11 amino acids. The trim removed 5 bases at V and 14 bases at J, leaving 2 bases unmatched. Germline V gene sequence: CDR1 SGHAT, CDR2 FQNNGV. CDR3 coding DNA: TGTGCCAGCAGCCATAGCGGGAGGGAGTTCTTC. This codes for CASSHSGREFF. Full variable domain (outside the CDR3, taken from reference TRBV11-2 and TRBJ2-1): EAGVAQSPRYKIIEKRQSVAFWCNPISGHATLYWYQQILGQGPKLLIQFQNNGVVDDSQLPKDRFSAERLKGVDSTLKIQPAKLEDSAVYLCASSHSGREFFGPGTRLTVL.

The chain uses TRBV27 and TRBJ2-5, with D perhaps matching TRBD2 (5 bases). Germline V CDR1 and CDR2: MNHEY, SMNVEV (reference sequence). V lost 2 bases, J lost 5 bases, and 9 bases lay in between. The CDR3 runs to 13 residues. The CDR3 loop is CASSLRRRETQYF. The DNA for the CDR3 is TGTGCCAGCAGTTTAAGGAGGAGGGAGACCCAGTACTTC.

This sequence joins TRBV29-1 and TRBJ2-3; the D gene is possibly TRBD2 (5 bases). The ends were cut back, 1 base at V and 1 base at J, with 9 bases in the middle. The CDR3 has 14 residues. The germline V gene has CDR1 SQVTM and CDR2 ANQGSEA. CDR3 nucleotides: TGCAGCGTTGAAGGTAGCGCCGGCACAGATACGCAGTATTTT. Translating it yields CSVEGSAGTDTQYF.

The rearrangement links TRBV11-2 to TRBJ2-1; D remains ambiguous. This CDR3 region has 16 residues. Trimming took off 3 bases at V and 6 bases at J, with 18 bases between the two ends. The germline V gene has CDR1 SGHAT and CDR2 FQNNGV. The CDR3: CASSFLRWQSFNEQFF. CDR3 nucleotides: TGTGCCAGCAGCTTTCTCAGGTGGCAGAGTTTCAATGAGCAGTTCTTC.

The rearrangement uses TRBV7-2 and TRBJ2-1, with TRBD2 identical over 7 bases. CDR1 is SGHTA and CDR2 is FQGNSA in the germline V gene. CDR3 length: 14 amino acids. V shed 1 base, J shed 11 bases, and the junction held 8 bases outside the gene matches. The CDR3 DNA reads TGTGCCAGCAGCTTAGGAGGTAGCGGGCGAAAGCAGTTCTTC. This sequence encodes CASSLGGSGRKQFF.

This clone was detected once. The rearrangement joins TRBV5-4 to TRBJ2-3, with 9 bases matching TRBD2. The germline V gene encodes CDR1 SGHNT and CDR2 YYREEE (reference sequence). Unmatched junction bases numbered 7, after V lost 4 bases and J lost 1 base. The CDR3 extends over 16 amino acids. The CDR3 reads CASSPRGGLGTDTQYF. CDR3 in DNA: TGTGCCAGCAGCCCGCGGGGGGGCCTGGGCACAGATACGCAGTATTTT.

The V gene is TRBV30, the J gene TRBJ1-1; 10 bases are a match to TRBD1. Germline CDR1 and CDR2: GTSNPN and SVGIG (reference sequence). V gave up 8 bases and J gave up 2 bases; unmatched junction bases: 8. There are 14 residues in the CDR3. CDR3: CALGTGDLNTEAFF. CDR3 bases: TGTGCCCTAGGGACAGGGGACCTCAACACTGAAGCTTTCTTT.

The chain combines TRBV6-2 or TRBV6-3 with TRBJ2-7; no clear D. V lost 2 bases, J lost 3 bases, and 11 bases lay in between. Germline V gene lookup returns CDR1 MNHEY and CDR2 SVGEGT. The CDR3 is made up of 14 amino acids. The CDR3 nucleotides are TGTGCCAGCAGTTACGCGTTAGTAATCTACGAGCAGTACTTC. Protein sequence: CASSYALVIYEQYF.

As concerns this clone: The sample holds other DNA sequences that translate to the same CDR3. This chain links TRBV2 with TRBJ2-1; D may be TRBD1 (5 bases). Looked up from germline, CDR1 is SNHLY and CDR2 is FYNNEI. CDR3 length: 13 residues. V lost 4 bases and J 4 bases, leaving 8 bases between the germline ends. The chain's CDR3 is CASSGQGYNEQFF. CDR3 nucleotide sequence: TGTGCCAGCAGTGGTCAGGGTTACAATGAGCAGTTCTTC.

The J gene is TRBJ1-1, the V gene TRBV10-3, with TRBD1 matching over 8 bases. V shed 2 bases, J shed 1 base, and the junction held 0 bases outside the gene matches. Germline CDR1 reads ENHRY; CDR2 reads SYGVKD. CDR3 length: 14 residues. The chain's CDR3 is CAISEDRGNTEAFF. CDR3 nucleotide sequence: TGTGCCATCAGTGAGGACAGGGGGAACACTGAAGCTTTCTTT.

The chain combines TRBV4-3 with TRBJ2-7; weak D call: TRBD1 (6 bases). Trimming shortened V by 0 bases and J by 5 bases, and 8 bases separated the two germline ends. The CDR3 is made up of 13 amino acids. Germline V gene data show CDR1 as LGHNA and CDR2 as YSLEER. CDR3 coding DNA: TGCGCCAGCAGCCAAGATAGGGGGAACGAGCAGTACTTC. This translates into CASSQDRGNEQYF.

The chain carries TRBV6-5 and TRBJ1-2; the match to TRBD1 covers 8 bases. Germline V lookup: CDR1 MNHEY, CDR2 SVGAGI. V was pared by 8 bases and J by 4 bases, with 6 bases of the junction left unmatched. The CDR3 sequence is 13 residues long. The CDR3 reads CASGGQGGYGYTF. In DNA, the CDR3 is TGTGCCAGCGGAGGACAGGGAGGCTATGGCTACACCTTC.

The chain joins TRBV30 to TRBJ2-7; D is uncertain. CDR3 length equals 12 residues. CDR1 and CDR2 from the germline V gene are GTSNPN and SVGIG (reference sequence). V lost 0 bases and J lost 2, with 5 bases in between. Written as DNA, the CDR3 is TGTGCCTGGAGTGTTTCTGCCTACGAGCAGTACTTC. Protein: CAWSVSAYEQYF.

DNA of the CDR3: TGTGCCAGCAGTTTCGGGGGAGGGGGTTCACCCCTCCACTTT. Protein product: CASSFGGGGSPLHF. This chain joins TRBV2 and TRBJ1-6; D possibly corresponds to TRBD1 (6 bases). Per germline, CDR1 SNHLY and CDR2 FYNNEI. V was clipped by 5 bases and J by 9 bases, with 14 bases between them. CDR3 length: 14 residues.

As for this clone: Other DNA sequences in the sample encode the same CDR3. DNA for the CDR3: TGTGCCAGCAGTTACTCCGGACAGGGCTATAATTCACCCCTCCACTTT. Protein product: CASSYSGQGYNSPLHF. The rearrangement links TRBV6-5 to TRBJ1-6; 8 nucleotides agree with TRBD1. The CDR3 length is 16 residues. Germline loops: CDR1 MNHEY, CDR2 SVGAGI. J was trimmed by 3 bases and V by 0 bases; bases with no gene match: 1.

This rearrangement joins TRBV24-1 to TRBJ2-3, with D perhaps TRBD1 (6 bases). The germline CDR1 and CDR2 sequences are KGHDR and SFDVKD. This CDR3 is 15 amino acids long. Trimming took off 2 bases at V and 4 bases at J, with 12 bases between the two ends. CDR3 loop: CATSDSGTNSDTQYF. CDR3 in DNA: TGTGCCACCAGTGATTCCGGGACAAACTCAGATACGCAGTATTTT.

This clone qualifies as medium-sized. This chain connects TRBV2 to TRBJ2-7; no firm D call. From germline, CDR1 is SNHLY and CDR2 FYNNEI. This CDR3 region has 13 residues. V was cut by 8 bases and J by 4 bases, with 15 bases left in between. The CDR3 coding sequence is TGTGCCAGCTACTGGGCCTCTTTATACGAGCAGTACTTC. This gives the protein CASYWASLYEQYF.

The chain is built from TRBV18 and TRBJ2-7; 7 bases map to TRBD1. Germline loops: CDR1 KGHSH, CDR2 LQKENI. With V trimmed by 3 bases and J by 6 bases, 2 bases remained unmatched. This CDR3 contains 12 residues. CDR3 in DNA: TGTGCCAGCTCACCTGACAGGGCCGAGCAGTACTTC. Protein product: CASSPDRAEQYF.

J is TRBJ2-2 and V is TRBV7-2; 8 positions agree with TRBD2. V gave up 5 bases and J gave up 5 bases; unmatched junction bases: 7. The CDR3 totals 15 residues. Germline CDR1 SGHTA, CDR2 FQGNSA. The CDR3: CASSGGLGGTGELFF. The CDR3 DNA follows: TGTGCCAGCAGCGGGGGACTAGGAGGGACCGGGGAGCTGTTTTTT.

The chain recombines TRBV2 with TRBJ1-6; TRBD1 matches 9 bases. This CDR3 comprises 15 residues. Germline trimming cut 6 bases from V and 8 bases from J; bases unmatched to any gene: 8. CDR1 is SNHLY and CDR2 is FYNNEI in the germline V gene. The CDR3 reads CASSVDRGKDSPLHF. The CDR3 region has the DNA TGTGCCAGCAGCGTAGACAGGGGGAAGGATTCACCCCTCCACTTT.

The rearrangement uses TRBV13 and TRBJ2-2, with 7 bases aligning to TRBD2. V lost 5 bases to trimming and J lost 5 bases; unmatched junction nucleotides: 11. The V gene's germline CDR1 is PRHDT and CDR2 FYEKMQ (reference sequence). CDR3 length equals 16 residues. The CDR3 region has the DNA TGTGCCAGCAGCCCCCCCCTGGGGGGGGTGACCGGGGAGCTGTTTTTT. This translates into CASSPPLGGVTGELFF.

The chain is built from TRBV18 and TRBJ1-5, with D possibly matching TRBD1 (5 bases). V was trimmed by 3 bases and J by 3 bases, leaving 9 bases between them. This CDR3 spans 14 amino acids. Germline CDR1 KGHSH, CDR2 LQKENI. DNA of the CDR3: TGTGCCAGCTCACCCTTGGACACCAATCAGCCCCAGCATTTT. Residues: CASSPLDTNQPQHF. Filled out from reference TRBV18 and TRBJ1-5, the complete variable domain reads NAGVMQNPRHLVRRRGQEARLRCSPMKGHSHVYWYRQLPEEGLKFMVYLQKENIIDESGMPKERFSAEFPKEGPSILRIQQVVRGDSAAYFCASSPLDTNQPQHFGDGTRLSIL.

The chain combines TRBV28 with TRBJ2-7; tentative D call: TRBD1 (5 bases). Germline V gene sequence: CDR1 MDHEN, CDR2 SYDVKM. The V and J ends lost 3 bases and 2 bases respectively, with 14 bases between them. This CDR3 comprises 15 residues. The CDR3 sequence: CASSLGRGPPYEQYF. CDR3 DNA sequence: TGTGCCAGCAGTTTGGGAAGGGGTCCCCCCTACGAGCAGTACTTC.

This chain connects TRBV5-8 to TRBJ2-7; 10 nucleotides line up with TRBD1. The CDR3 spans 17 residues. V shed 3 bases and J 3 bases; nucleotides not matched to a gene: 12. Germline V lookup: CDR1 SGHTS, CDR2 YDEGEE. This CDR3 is CASSSSRQGAIGYEQYF. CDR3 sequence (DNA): TGTGCCAGCAGCTCCTCTCGACAGGGGGCAATCGGCTACGAGCAGTACTTC.